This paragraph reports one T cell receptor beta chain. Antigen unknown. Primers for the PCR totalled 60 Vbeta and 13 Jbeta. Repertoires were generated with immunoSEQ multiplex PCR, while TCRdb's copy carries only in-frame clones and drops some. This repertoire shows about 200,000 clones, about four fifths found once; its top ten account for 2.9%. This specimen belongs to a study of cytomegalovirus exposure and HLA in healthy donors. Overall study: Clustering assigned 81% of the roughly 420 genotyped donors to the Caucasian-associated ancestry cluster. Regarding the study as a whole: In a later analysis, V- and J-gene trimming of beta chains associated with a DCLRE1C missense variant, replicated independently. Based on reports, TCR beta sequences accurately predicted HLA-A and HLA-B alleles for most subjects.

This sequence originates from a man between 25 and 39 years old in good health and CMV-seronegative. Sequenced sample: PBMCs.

The CDR3 DNA is TGTGCCAGTAGTAGCTTACAGGGAAACCAGCCCCAGCATTTT. This encodes CASSSLQGNQPQHF. V and J are TRBV19 and TRBJ1-5; possibly TRBD1 for D (6 bases). This CDR3 region has 14 residues. V lost 4 bases, J lost 7 bases, and 14 bases lay in between. Germline lookup yields CDR1 LNHDA and CDR2 SQIVND (reference sequence).